The T cell receptor (beta chain) under discussion was sequenced for a study of CD8+CD57+ T cells in acquired aplastic anemia. Notes on the study in general: Overlap between patients and controls comprised 25 to 35 CD8+ CDR3 sequences. The CD8+ Simpson's diversity of patients and controls was not significantly different.

Sequenced patients had shown CD8+CD57+ cell expansion by flow cytometry. Every patient was diagnosed with severe acquired aplastic anemia. By the time of blood sampling, patients had still received no therapy. Profiles of TCR beta VDJ and CDR3 were generated from a genomic DNA template. In TCRdb, the reads were re-called with MiXCR into one record per CDR3 protein. The sample records about 220,000 distinct CDR3 sequences, around 45% being singletons. About this clonotype itself: The antigen is unknown. Mismatch with germline at one junction end may stem from a read error.

Germline CDR1 reads DFQATT; CDR2 reads SNEGSKA (reference sequence). This CDR3 region has 14 residues. Specimen: sorted CD4+, CD8+, or CD8+CD57+ T cells (not recorded which) from PBMCs. This rearrangement joins TRBV20-1 to TRBJ2-1; D may be TRBD2 (5 bases). The receptor comes from a human donor with aplastic anemia. The CDR3 reads CSAPWELAYSEQFF. DNA of the CDR3: TGCAGTGCTCCTTGGGAGCTGGCCTACAGTGAGCAGTTCTTC.